This T cell receptor (beta chain) was retrieved from a study of cytomegalovirus exposure and HLA in healthy donors. Study results and caveats: Immune exposure information available was restricted to CMV serostatus. Some V segments, including TRBV6-2 and TRBV6-3, were excluded as indistinguishable. 150 to 200 TCR beta chains were listed as cytomegalovirus-associated. When the data were analyzed later, several of the most significant clusters appeared to be linked to common viral pathogens.

Per the germline V gene, CDR1 is SNHLY and CDR2 is FYNNEI. The germline V and J ends were trimmed by 1 base and 5 bases, with 8 bases remaining between them. The CDR3 totals 13 residues. With 60 Vbeta and 13 Jbeta primers, the PCR was carried out. The assay was immunoSEQ multiplex PCR, and TCRdb's table has in-frame clones only and misses some. In the table there are under 200,000 clones, 70% to 85% of which are singletons. This clone appeared a single time. Antigen specificity is unknown. The receptor's source is a man aged 45-65 years in good health and CMV-seropositive. The chain couples TRBV2 to TRBJ1-2, with D unresolved. The sequenced sample was PBMCs. The CDR3 loop is CASSEEGGYGYTF. As DNA, the CDR3 is TGTGCCAGCAGTGAAGAGGGCGGGTATGGCTACACCTTC. Complete variable domain (other parts from reference TRBV2 and TRBJ1-2): EPEVTQTPSHQVTQMGQEVILRCVPISNHLYFYWYRQILGQKVEFLVSFYNNEISEKSEIFDDQFSVERPDGSNFTLKIRSTKLEDSAMYFCASSEEGGYGYTFGSGTRLTVV.